This TCR beta chain was captured by sequencing in a study of control samples from healthy donors and cancer patients (dated by TCRdb to about 2020). Comment on this clone: No antigen is known for it. Base qualities are missing; no much larger clone stands one base away.

The receptor library was made with the immunoSEQ multiplex PCR assay. Imported from immuneACCESS, the table was reduced by TCRdb to in-frame sequences with V and J called. These copies leave out some clones; in studies compared against another copy, an unresolved V gene accounts for under half, and the cause of the remainder is not known. Present in this sample are about 42,000 clones, roughly 80% of which were seen just once. About 50% of the sample is held by the ten biggest clonotypes. CDR1 SNHLY and CDR2 FYNNEI are derived from the germline V gene. Trimmed from V: 2 bases; trimmed from J: 11 bases; junction bases lacking a gene match: 9. Counted from cysteine to phenylalanine, this CDR3 has 14 amino acids. The only DNA kept is the CDR3, 42 bases in frame from the first base.

Input material: blood. The chain joins TRBV2 to TRBJ1-1; 9 junctional bases match TRBD1. This clonotype originated in a man in his sixties in good health. Here is the DNA: TGTGCCAGCAGTGAACATGGCGGGACAGGGCCGGCTTTCTTT. This translates into CASSEHGGTGPAFF.